The clone carrying this T cell receptor beta chain has a single count. V lost 5 bases to trimming and J lost 5 bases; unmatched junction nucleotides: 7. CDR1 is SGHTA and CDR2 is FQGNSA in the germline V gene. The CDR3 is 14 amino acids. These data belong to a study of cytomegalovirus exposure and HLA in healthy donors. A multiplex PCR was run with 60 Vbeta primers and 13 Jbeta primers. Profiling relied on immunoSEQ multiplex PCR, and the TCRdb table lists in-frame clones only, not all of them. This table holds more than 90,000 clones, 69% found once. The source material was PBMCs. This chain uses TRBV7-2 with TRBJ2-3; 7 bases map to TRBD2. The TCR sequence derives from a man in his forties or fifties in good health and CMV-seronegative. The CDR3 DNA reads as TGTGCCAGCAGCATGACTAGCAGGTTAGATACGCAGTATTTT. Residues: CASSMTSRLDTQYF.